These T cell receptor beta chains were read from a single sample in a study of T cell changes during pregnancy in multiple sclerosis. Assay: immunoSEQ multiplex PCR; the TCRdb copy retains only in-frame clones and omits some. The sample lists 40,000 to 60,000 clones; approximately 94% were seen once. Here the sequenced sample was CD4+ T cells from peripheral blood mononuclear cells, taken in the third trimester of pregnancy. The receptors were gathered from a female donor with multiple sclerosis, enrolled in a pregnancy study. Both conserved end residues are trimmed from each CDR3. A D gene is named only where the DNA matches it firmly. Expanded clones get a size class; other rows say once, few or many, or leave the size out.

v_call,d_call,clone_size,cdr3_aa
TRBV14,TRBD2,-,ASSPGLAVFYNEQF
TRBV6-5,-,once,ASHPSGRMPYEQY
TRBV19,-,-,ASSNTGGETQY
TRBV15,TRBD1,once,ATSMGQLLSNQPQH
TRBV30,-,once,AWSEGAGTQY
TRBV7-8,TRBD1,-,ASSLTGLNTEAF
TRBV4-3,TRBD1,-,ASSQVGGGAYGYT
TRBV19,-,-,ASSEQGFGELF
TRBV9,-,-,ASSVGQGNTEAF
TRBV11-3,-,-,ASSLVAGNLETQY
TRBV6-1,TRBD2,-,ACQRLAGTNEQF
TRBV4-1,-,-,ASSLFGGGGLPQPQH
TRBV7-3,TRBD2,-,ASSLTSGGAFF
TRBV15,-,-,ATREQGRGEQF
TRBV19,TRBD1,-,ASSDPTGHQPQH
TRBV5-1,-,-,ASRMGLGSGANVLT
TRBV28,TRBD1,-,ASSLPRQGPSTDTQY
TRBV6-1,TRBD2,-,ASSHQGLYEQY
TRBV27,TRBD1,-,ASRTTGAGDYGYT
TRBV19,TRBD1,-,ASSIGDSHYGYT
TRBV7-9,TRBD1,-,ASSLGGQGLNEQF
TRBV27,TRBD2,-,ASSRGRAYEQY
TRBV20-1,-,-,SAGTETQY
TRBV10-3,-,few,AISGLASGELF
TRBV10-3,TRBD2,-,AINGRGANTGELF
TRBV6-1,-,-,ASSEGTANLLNTEAF